The next 11 T cell receptor beta chains were all read from a single sample in a study of blood T cell repertoires in COVID-19. Data came from immunoSEQ multiplex PCR; TCRdb stores just in-frame clones and leaves some out. This table holds roughly 250,000 clones, around 90% found once. Sequencing input: PBMCs or T cells enriched from blood (not recorded which). These receptor sequences come from a woman younger than 45 with acute COVID-19.

The chain is built from TRBV27 and TRBJ2-7; D perhaps matches TRBD2 (5 bases). The V gene's germline CDR1 is MNHEY and CDR2 SMNVEV (reference sequence). V was pared by 6 bases and J by 0 bases, with 15 bases between. The CDR3 totals 15 residues. The CDR3 nucleotides read TGTGCCAGCAGCCCCCTTCGGGGTAGCTCCTACGAGCAGTACTTC. Protein: CASSPLRGSSYEQYF.

This rearrangement joins TRBV5-1 to TRBJ1-4; D is perhaps TRBD1 (5 bases). Between the trimmed V and J ends, which lost 2 bases and 0 bases, there was a span of 11 bases. The CDR3 extends over 16 amino acids. Germline CDR1 reads SGHRS; CDR2 reads YFSETQ. The CDR3 reads CASSLRQGATNEKLFF. The CDR3, as DNA: TGCGCCAGCAGCTTACGGCAGGGTGCAACTAATGAAAAACTGTTTTTT. The full variable domain, its missing parts supplied by reference TRBV5-1 and TRBJ1-4, is KAGVTQTPRYLIKTRGQQVTLSCSPISGHRSVSWYQQTPGQGLQFLFEYFSETQRNKGNFPGRFSGRQFSNSRSEMNVSTLELGDSALYLCASSLRQGATNEKLFFGSGTQLSVL.

This clone was picked up one time. The gene calls are TRBV28 and TRBJ2-1; 14 bases are a match to TRBD2. The CDR3 is 15 residues long. With 5 bases clipped from V and 7 bases from J, the junction kept 4 bases outside the gene matches. CDR1 is MDHEN and CDR2 is SYDVKM in the germline V gene. The CDR3 here is CASSPGLAGGNEQFF. The CDR3 DNA follows: TGTGCCAGCAGTCCCGGACTAGCGGGAGGAAATGAGCAGTTCTTC.

The genes are TRBV7-2 and TRBJ1-4; TRBD1 agrees at 8 bases. V gave up 3 bases and J gave up 4 bases; unmatched junction bases: 13. The CDR3 contains 18 residues. Looked up from germline, CDR1 is SGHTA and CDR2 is FQGNSA. The CDR3 nucleotides are TGTGCCAGCAGCTTGGGGGCGCGATTACAGGGGGTTAATGAAAAACTGTTTTTT. Translation gives CASSLGARLQGVNEKLFF.

The chain couples TRBV3-1 (or the pseudogene TRBV3-2) to TRBJ2-5; 13 bases agree with TRBD2. This CDR3 contains 16 residues. The V and J ends lost 1 base and 7 bases, in that order; junction bases with no gene match: 6. Germline assignment: CDR1 LGHDT and CDR2 YNNKEL (reference sequence). The CDR3 loop reads CASSQGGLAGTGTQYF. Written as DNA, the CDR3 is TGTGCCAGCAGCCAAGGGGGACTAGCGGGAACTGGGACCCAGTACTTC.

This clone was detected only once. The chain carries TRBV30 and TRBJ1-1, with TRBD1 as a possible D gene (6 bases). Looked up from germline, CDR1 is GTSNPN and CDR2 is SVGIG (reference sequence). The length of the CDR3 is 12 residues. The ends were cut back, 4 bases at V and 3 bases at J, with 9 bases in the middle. CDR3 DNA: TGTGCCTGGAATCACAGGGACACTGAAGCTTTCTTT. As protein: CAWNHRDTEAFF.

The rearrangement uses TRBV2 and TRBJ1-6; maybe TRBD1 (6 bases). Trimming stripped 7 bases from V and 7 bases from J, with 17 bases between. Germline CDR1 and CDR2: SNHLY and FYNNEI. The CDR3 consists of 15 residues. CDR3 region: CASKTPGALNSPLHF. CDR3 nucleotides: TGTGCCAGCAAAACGCCAGGGGCATTGAATTCACCCCTCCACTTT.

This clone has just one count. The chain joins TRBV3-1 (or the pseudogene TRBV3-2) to TRBJ2-1, with a possible D match to TRBD2 (5 bases). The CDR3 length is 15 residues. Trimming pared 5 bases from V and 2 bases from J, leaving 13 bases between. Germline loops: CDR1 LGHDT, CDR2 YNNKEL (reference sequence). Here the CDR3 DNA reads TGTGCCAGCAGCGAAAGCGGCCTAGCCTACAATGAGCAGTTCTTC. Its translation is CASSESGLAYNEQFF.

J is TRBJ2-7 and V is TRBV7-8; D remains ambiguous. In germline, CDR1 is SGHVS, CDR2 FQNEAQ. Between the trimmed V and J ends, which lost 0 bases and 4 bases, there was a span of 10 bases. The CDR3 extends over 14 amino acids. The CDR3 loop is CASSLALPMYEQYF. CDR3 DNA: TGTGCCAGCAGCTTAGCTCTACCGATGTACGAGCAGTACTTC.

The genes are TRBV5-5 and TRBJ2-5; 15 bases match TRBD2. V was clipped by 4 bases and J by 5 bases; unmatched bases: 6. CDR3 length: 16 amino acids. Germline CDR1 and CDR2: SGHKS and YYEKEE (reference sequence). The DNA of the CDR3 is TGTGCCAGCAGCCCGGGACTAGCGGGAGGCCCCGAGACCCAGTACTTC. Amino acids: CASSPGLAGGPETQYF.

Concerning this clone: The sample holds other DNA sequences that translate to the same CDR3. The chain joins TRBV7-3 to TRBJ2-3, with a weak D call TRBD1 (6 bases). The CDR3 is 15 residues long. The germline V gene has CDR1 SGHTA and CDR2 FQGTGA. V shed 3 bases and J shed 1 base, with 11 bases lying between them. The CDR3 here is CASSFQGSRTDTQYF. CDR3 nucleotide sequence: TGTGCCAGCAGCTTTCAGGGGTCCCGCACAGATACGCAGTATTTT.